This entry is about one T cell receptor beta chain. Its binding antigen is unknown. One base away there is no much larger clone; base qualities are not given. This specimen's time point label, per the study, means: recipient (host-origin) PBMCs collected before allo-HCT. The CDR3 holds 15 amino acids from the cysteine to the phenylalanine. Just CDR3 DNA is preserved here, 45 bases in frame from base 1. Per the germline V gene, SGHTA is the CDR1 and FQGTGA is the CDR2. V trim: 0 bases; J trim: 6 bases; unmatched bases: 3. Receptor libraries were prepared by the immunoSEQ multiplex PCR assay. TCRbeta CDR3 sequencing was performed at survey depth by Adaptive Biotechnologies, and CDR3 sequences, V/J genes, productive frequency and template counts were reported. TCR beta CDR3 regions were amplified from genomic DNA rather than RNA. In the authors' own workflow: Pairwise repertoire overlap between tissues was quantified with Jensen-Shannon divergence, where 1 means complete divergence and 0 identical. Tissues were clustered by single-linkage agglomerative hierarchical clustering of pairwise JSD values, and the clustering results were displayed as dendrograms. GLIPH2 was applied to all patient samples using simulation_depth 1000, kmer_min_depth 3, and cdr3_length_cutoff 8, and only groups with more than two unique CDR3s were retained. A standardized tissue-overlap score was generated by extrapolating Jaccard GLIPH-group overlap across patients to a standard repertoire size of 1000 clones. Linear mixed-effect models, with tissue included as a fixed effect and individual included as a random effect, were used to assess associations of diversity with clinical or experimental variables. TCRdb mirrors the immuneACCESS table, restricted to in-frame sequences. Some clones are absent from its copies; in checked studies, under half trace to an unresolved V gene, and the reason for the others is unknown. The DNA was the basis for D and trimming; V, J and clone size are from that table. This sample holds 25,000 or so clones; roughly nine tenths were observed only once. 1.5% to 2.5% of the sample rests with the top ten.

This entry comes from a study of tissue T cells after allogeneic stem cell transplantation (dated 2022 in TCRdb). Turning to the overall study: Over an approximately 3-year period, 6 to 8 adult allo-HCT recipients with steroid-refractory GVHD were prospectively enrolled in a research-autopsy study. The study profiled TCR beta repertoires in many tissues obtained from research autopsies of patients with and without GVHD, and also in mouse models of GVHD. The human arm was a prospective observational study without blinding or randomization. All GVHD patients received grafts from donors, several unmodified and three CD34-selected to deplete T cells. In viably preserved blood and marrow, CD3+ T cells were flow-sorted if cell numbers allowed, whereas smaller samples went directly to DNA extraction. Gastrointestinal GVHD was present in all GVHD patients, several lines of GVHD-directed therapy were administered to all GVHD patients, and skin involvement was additionally present in four to six GVHD patients. Results and caveats for the whole study, not just this receptor: Within patients, how anatomically similar the tissues were was a key factor in shaping TCR repertoire composition, regardless of disease or transplant status. A small and clinically heterogeneous patient cohort was studied, and sampling depth was acknowledged as a limitation. In both patients and mice, T cells from blood and spleen picked up only a limited part of the TCR repertoire that was detected in tissues. The study did not establish which tissue TCRs were alloreactive or antigen-specific, and some clones may have been host cells that persisted. Only a few T cell clones appeared in more than one patient, yet motif-based clustering showed tissue-specific repertoire signatures that were shared between patients.

The starting material was blood, obtained before transplantation. The sequence came from a male donor at least 60 years old who later had graft-versus-host disease after an allogeneic stem cell transplant. The V and J segments used are TRBV7-3 and TRBJ2-7; a stretch of 12 junction bases matches TRBD2. The CDR3 region reads CASSLTVTSGSEQYF. The nucleotides read TGTGCCAGCAGCTTAACGGTGACTAGCGGGAGCGAGCAGTACTTC.